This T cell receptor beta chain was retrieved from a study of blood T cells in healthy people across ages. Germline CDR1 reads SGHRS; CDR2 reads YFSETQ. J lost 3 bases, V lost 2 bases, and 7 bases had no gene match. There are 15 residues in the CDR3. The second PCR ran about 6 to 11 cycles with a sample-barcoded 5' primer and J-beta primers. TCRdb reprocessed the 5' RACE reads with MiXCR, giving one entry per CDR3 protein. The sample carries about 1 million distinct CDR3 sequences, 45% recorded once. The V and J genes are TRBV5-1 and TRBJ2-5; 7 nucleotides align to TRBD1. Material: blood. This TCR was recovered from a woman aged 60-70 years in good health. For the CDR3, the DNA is TGCGCCAGCAGCTTACCGGGACAGAGCGAAGAGACCCAGTACTTC. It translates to CASSLPGQSEETQYF.